The 9 T cell receptor beta chains listed next were all sequenced from one sample in a study of Graves' ophthalmopathy and Graves' hyperthyroidism. Using RNA transcripts, the TCR beta CDR3 regions were amplified. HTBI primers were employed in first-round RT-PCR, then a second-round multiplex PCR followed. In TCRdb, the multiplex PCR reads were re-called with MiXCR into one record per CDR3 protein. The repertoire holds over a million distinct CDR3 sequences, with 36% as singletons. The source material was peripheral blood or thyroid tissue (not recorded which). The receptors derive from an adult man with Graves' hyperthyroidism.

This clonotype was found once. The chain has TRBV29-1 and TRBJ1-1; D gene uncertain. The CDR3 has 14 residues. V dropped 4 bases and J dropped 3 bases, with 15 bases sitting between them. From germline, CDR1 is SQVTM and CDR2 ANQGSEA. The CDR3 coding sequence is TGCAGCGTTGGCGGTCGGGCAGTGGACACTGAAGCTTTCTTT. It encodes CSVGGRAVDTEAFF.

This clonotype was found many times. The chain links TRBV7-8 to TRBJ2-7; 8 positions match TRBD1. The CDR3 covers 16 residues. Trimming at V came to 4 bases and at J to 2 bases, leaving 10 bases not matched to a gene. Per germline, CDR1 SGHVS and CDR2 FQNEAQ. CDR3 protein: CASSSKLRDRPYEQYF. Written as DNA, the CDR3 is TGTGCCAGCAGCTCGAAGCTCCGGGACAGGCCCTACGAGCAGTACTTC.

About this clonotype: A much larger clone differs by one base, so this may be a read error. The rearrangement links TRBV7-9 to TRBJ2-7; the D gene is possibly TRBD2 (6 bases). The V and J ends lost 5 bases and 3 bases respectively, with 17 bases between them. The CDR3 extends over 15 amino acids. Per the germline V gene, CDR1 is SEHNR and CDR2 is FQNEAQ (reference sequence). The CDR3 nucleotides read TGTGCCAGCAGCCCGGTCCCGGGAGCTGGCTACGAGCAGTACTTC. Amino acids: CASSPVPGAGYEQYF.

The chain uses TRBV14 and TRBJ2-7; 9 nucleotides agree with TRBD1. The CDR3 length is 13 residues. Germline CDR1 is SGHDN and CDR2 is FVKESK. V trimming: 5 bases; J trimming: 7 bases; junction bases outside the gene matches: 6. CDR3 in amino acids: CASSVRQGGEQYF. DNA for the CDR3: TGTGCCAGCAGCGTTAGACAGGGGGGTGAGCAGTACTTC.

This clonotype was detected a few times. The V gene is TRBV12-3 or TRBV12-4, the J gene TRBJ1-2, with D hard to call. The ends were cut back, 5 bases at V and 4 bases at J, with 14 bases in the middle. The CDR3 runs 14 residues. CDR3 region: CASSPSSGAYGYTF. The CDR3 DNA reads TGTGCCAGCAGTCCAAGTTCAGGTGCCTATGGCTACACCTTC.

Concerning this clonotype: Compared with germline, one end of the junction differs, possibly owing to a read error. CDR3: CASSQYSGPDTQYF. The CDR3 DNA follows: TGCGCCAGCAGCCAATACTCAGGACCAGATACGCAGTATTTT. The chain employs TRBV7-8 and TRBJ2-3; D unresolved. From germline, CDR1 is SGHVS and CDR2 FQNEAQ. The CDR3 consists of 14 residues.

In this sample, this clonotype turned up many times. Here the CDR3 reads CASTPENTIYF. The CDR3 nucleotides are TGTGCCAGCACCCCTGAAAACACCATATATTTT. V gene TRBV7-9 combines with J gene TRBJ1-3, with D uncertain. Germline V gene lookup returns CDR1 SEHNR and CDR2 FQNEAQ (reference sequence). V lost 7 bases, J lost 6 bases, and 7 bases lay in between. This CDR3 region has 11 residues.

This clonotype has only a few counts. CDR3 nucleotide sequence: TGTGCCAGCAGCTCCCTAAGGTCTGGGACCCAGTACTTC. This encodes CASSSLRSGTQYF. This chain links TRBV7-3 with TRBJ2-5; D is uncertain. V was clipped by 4 bases and J by 7 bases, with 13 bases between them. Germline CDR1 SGHTA, CDR2 FQGTGA. The CDR3 runs to 13 residues.

The count of this clonotype is one. A much larger clone differs from this one at a single base, so this may be a read error. The chain links TRBV2 to TRBJ2-7, with D unresolved. Germline loops: CDR1 SNHLY, CDR2 FYNNEI. The CDR3 spans 15 residues. CDR3 sequence reads: CASSLDRAVSYEQCF. CDR3 nucleotide sequence: TGTGCCAGCAGCTTGGACCGGGCAGTGTCCTACGAGCAGTGCTTC.